This T cell receptor beta chain is drawn from a study of blood T cell repertoires in COVID-19. Across the study: From the United States, Italy and Spain came samples of acute and convalescent COVID-19. In each case, the material was cDNA or gDNA derived from T cells, B-cell-depleted T cells, or PBMCs.

While infection was still active, Seattle patients were enrolled and then followed longitudinally. Trimming took 4 bases from V and 0 from J, leaving 10 bases between them. The germline V gene encodes CDR1 SGHRS and CDR2 YFSETQ. CDR3 length: 14 residues. Authors' analysis steps: How many nucleated cells were present was estimated from reference gene primer amplification. Assay used: immunoSEQ multiplex PCR; TCRdb lists only in-frame clones, some missing. The DNA gave D and trimming, while V, J and clone size come from that table. The repertoire holds fewer than 350,000 clones, with around 90% as singletons.

This TCR came from an older woman with COVID-19, enrolled during active disease. J is TRBJ1-2 and V is TRBV5-1; no clear D gene. Specimen: peripheral blood. The CDR3 is CASSHEGANYGYTF. The CDR3 DNA follows: TGCGCCAGCAGCCACGAGGGAGCTAACTATGGCTACACCTTC.